The 3 T cell receptor beta chains given below trace back to one sample, sequenced in a study of cytomegalovirus exposure and HLA in healthy donors. Amplification used 60 Vbeta primers and 13 Jbeta primers. The method was immunoSEQ multiplex PCR; TCRdb's version includes in-frame clones alone and lacks a portion of them. The repertoire consists of about 200,000 clones, with around 80% occurring once and the leading ten covering under 0.85%. Sequencing used PBMCs. The receptors shown here come from a boy younger than 10 in good health and CMV-seronegative.

V is TRBV5-8 and J is TRBJ2-7, with D possibly being TRBD1 (6 bases). V dropped 1 base and J dropped 3 bases, with 11 bases sitting between them. Germline V gene lookup returns CDR1 SGHTS and CDR2 YDEGEE. The CDR3 covers 14 residues. The CDR3 reads CASSLLQGFYEQYF. CDR3 DNA: TGTGCCAGCAGCTTGTTACAGGGTTTCTACGAGCAGTACTTC.

The chain uses TRBV4-1 and TRBJ2-7; 7 bases fit TRBD2. The length of the CDR3 is 14 residues. Germline V gene data show CDR1 as MGHRA and CDR2 as YSYEKL. Unmatched junction bases numbered 6, after V lost 2 bases and J lost 5 bases. CDR3 coding DNA: TGCGCCAGCAGCCAATCGGGACTACCAAACGAGCAGTACTTC. Its protein product is CASSQSGLPNEQYF.

This clone was observed a few times. This chain joins TRBV30 and TRBJ1-1; D perhaps matches TRBD1 (5 bases). The germline V and J ends were trimmed by 8 bases and 1 base, with 11 bases remaining between them. Germline CDR1 reads GTSNPN; CDR2 reads SVGIG (reference sequence). The CDR3 covers 12 residues. In nucleotides, the CDR3 is TGTGCCGGCGACAGACGGAACACTGAAGCTTTCTTT. It codes for CAGDRRNTEAFF.